Listed below are T cell receptor beta chains from one sample, sequenced in a study of CD8 T cells in Susac syndrome. Using its own MiXCR run on the immunoSEQ multiplex PCR reads, TCRdb lists one record per CDR3 protein. The sample carries about 430,000 distinct CDR3 sequences, more than 80% recorded once. The sample was CD8+ T cells from PBMCs. These receptors came from a human donor with multiple sclerosis. The CDR3 runs from the conserved cysteine through the conserved F or W. The D gene is left open where the match is weak. Size is stated for part of the rows, as once, few or many counts, or as a class when the clone is expanded.

D: TRBD2; V: TRBV6-1; J: TRBJ2-1; size: .; CDR3: CASSVSGTSGGSSYNEQFF; DNA: TGTGCCAGCAGTGTATCCGGGACTAGCGGGGGGAGCTCCTACAATGAGCAGTTCTTC
D: TRBD1; V: TRBV7-2; J: TRBJ1-1; size: .; CDR3: CASSLTGQDTEAFF; DNA: TGTGCCAGCAGCTTAACAGGACAGGACACTGAAGCTTTCTTT
D: .; V: TRBV7-9; J: TRBJ1-2; size: .; CDR3: CASSLDGPKGYTF; DNA: TGTGCCAGCAGCTTGGACGGACCTAAGGGCTACACCTTC
D: .; V: TRBV9; J: TRBJ2-7; size: .; CDR3: CASSAQGGLGSYEQYF; DNA: TGTGCCAGCAGCGCCCAAGGCGGTTTAGGAAGCTACGAGCAGTACTTC
D: .; V: TRBV23-1; J: TRBJ1-5; size: .; CDR3: CASSRGPLEGKSNQPQHF; DNA: TGCGCCAGCAGCCGAGGGCCCCTCGAGGGTAAAAGCAATCAGCCCCAGCATTTT
D: .; V: TRBV19; J: TRBJ1-1; size: .; CDR3: CASSTADRMNTEAFF; DNA: TGTGCCAGTAGTACCGCCGACAGGATGAACACTGAAGCTTTCTTT
D: .; V: TRBV9; J: TRBJ2-1; size: .; CDR3: CASSADASSYNEQFF; DNA: TGTGCCAGCAGCGCGGACGCGAGCTCCTACAATGAGCAGTTCTTC
D: .; V: TRBV29-1; J: TRBJ2-1; size: .; CDR3: CSVVGSEYNEQFF; DNA: TGCAGCGTGGTAGGTAGCGAATACAATGAGCAGTTCTTC
D: .; V: TRBV19; J: TRBJ2-7; size: .; CDR3: CASNPGSTSYEQYF; DNA: TGTGCCAGTAACCCGGGTAGTACCTCCTACGAGCAGTACTTC
D: .; V: TRBV7-2; J: TRBJ2-5; size: .; CDR3: CASSPFQGGQETQYF; DNA: TGTGCCAGCAGCCCGTTCCAGGGGGGACAAGAGACCCAGTACTTC
D: .; V: TRBV11-2; J: TRBJ2-7; size: few; CDR3: CASSETGSSYEQYF; DNA: TGTGCCAGCAGCGAGACCGGGAGCTCCTACGAGCAGTACTTC
D: .; V: TRBV11-2; J: TRBJ2-7; size: .; CDR3: CASSFIRETLSPEQYF; DNA: TGTGCCAGCAGCTTCATCCGGGAAACCCTTTCCCCCGAGCAGTACTTC
D: .; V: TRBV19; J: TRBJ2-1; size: .; CDR3: CAGRRGGWAYNEQFF; DNA: TGTGCCGGTAGACGAGGGGGGTGGGCATACAATGAGCAGTTCTTC
D: .; V: TRBV12-3/TRBV12-4; J: TRBJ2-7; size: once; CDR3: CASRSVTSAYEQYF; DNA: TGTGCCAGCCGATCGGTGACCTCGGCCTACGAGCAGTACTTC
D: .; V: TRBV6-4; J: TRBJ2-3; size: .; CDR3: CASSDDAAGTDTQYF; DNA: TGTGCCAGCAGTGACGACGCAGCAGGCACAGATACGCAGTATTTT
D: .; V: TRBV11-2; J: TRBJ2-5; size: few; CDR3: CASTSTLQETQYF; DNA: TGTGCCAGTACATCCACGCTCCAAGAGACCCAGTACTTC
D: TRBD1; V: TRBV18; J: TRBJ1-1; size: .; CDR3: CASSPPDRGLDTEAFF; DNA: TGTGCCAGCTCACCACCGGACAGGGGGCTGGACACTGAAGCTTTCTTT
D: .; V: TRBV27; J: TRBJ1-2; size: .; CDR3: CASSFGGANGYTF; DNA: TGTGCCAGCAGTTTCGGGGGGGCGAATGGCTACACCTTC
D: .; V: TRBV12-3/TRBV12-4; J: TRBJ1-2; size: .; CDR3: CASSLAGTDYGYTF; DNA: TGTGCCAGCAGTTTGGCAGGTACGGACTATGGCTACACCTTC
D: TRBD1; V: TRBV4-1; J: TRBJ2-1; size: .; CDR3: CASSQTGGDLKEQFF; DNA: TGCGCCAGCAGCCAAACAGGGGGCGACCTTAAGGAGCAGTTCTTC
D: .; V: TRBV4-1; J: TRBJ2-7; size: .; CDR3: CASSQVHPAGTEQYF; DNA: TGCGCCAGCAGCCAAGTTCATCCAGCAGGGACCGAGCAGTACTTC
D: .; V: TRBV29-1; J: TRBJ1-1; size: .; CDR3: CSALGHLNTEAFF; DNA: TGCAGCGCCTTAGGACACTTGAACACTGAAGCTTTCTTT